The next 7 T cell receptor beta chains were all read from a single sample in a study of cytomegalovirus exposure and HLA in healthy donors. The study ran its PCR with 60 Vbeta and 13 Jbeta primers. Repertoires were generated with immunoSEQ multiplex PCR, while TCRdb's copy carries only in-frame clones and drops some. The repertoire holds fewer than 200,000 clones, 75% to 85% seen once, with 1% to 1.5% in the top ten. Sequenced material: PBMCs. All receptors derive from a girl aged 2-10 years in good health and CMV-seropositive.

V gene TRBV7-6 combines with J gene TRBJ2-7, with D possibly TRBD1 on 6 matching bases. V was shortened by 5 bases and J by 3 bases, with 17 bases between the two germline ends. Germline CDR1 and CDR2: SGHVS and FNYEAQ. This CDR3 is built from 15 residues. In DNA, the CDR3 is TGTGCCAGCAGCACCGTGGGGGCAGGGGACTACGAGCAGTACTTC. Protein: CASSTVGAGDYEQYF.

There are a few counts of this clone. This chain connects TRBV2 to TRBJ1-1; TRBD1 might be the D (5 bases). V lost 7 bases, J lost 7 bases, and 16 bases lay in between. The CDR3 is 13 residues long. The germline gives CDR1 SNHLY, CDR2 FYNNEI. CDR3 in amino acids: CASTAPRGFEAFF. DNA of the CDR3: TGTGCCAGCACAGCCCCCCGGGGGTTTGAAGCTTTCTTT.

In DNA form, the CDR3 reads TGCGCCAGCAGTGATGGTTCGAGGTCCTACGAGCAGTACTTC. This encodes CASSDGSRSYEQYF. The chain links TRBV10-2 to TRBJ2-7; unclear D gene. CDR1 is WSHSY, CDR2 SAAADI, per germline. The germline V and J ends were trimmed by 3 bases and 1 base, with 10 bases remaining between them. The CDR3 is 14 amino acids.

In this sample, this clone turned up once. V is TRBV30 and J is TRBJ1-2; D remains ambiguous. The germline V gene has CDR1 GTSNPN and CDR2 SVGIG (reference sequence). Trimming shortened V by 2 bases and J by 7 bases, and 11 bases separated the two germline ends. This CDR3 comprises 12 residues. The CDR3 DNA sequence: TGTGCCTGGAGTTTGGAGGTTGGTGGCTACACCTTC. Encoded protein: CAWSLEVGGYTF.

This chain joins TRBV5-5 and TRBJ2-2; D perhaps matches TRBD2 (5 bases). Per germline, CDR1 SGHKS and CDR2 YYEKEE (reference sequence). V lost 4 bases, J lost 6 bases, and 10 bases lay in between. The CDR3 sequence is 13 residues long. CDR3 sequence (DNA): TGTGCCAGCAGCATCGGACTGCCCGGGGAGCTGTTTTTT. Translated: CASSIGLPGELFF.

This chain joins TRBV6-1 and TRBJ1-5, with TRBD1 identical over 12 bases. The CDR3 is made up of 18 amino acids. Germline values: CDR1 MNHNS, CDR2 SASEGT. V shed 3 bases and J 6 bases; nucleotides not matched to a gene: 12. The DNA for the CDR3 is TGTGCCAGCAGTGATCCCGCCGGGACAGGGGGCTTTGGTCAGCCCCAGCATTTT. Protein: CASSDPAGTGGFGQPQHF.

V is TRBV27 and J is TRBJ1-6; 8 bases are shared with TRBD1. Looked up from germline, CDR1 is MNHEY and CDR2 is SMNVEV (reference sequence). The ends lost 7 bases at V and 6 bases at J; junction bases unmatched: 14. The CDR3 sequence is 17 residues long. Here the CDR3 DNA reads TGTGCCAGCATTCATCCCCTCCCCAGGGGGCCTAATTCACCCCTCCACTTT. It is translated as CASIHPLPRGPNSPLHF.